This T cell receptor beta chain is drawn from a study of blood T cell repertoires in COVID-19. This CDR3 contains 12 residues. Some clones are missing from TCRdb's copy, which holds only in-frame ones; the method was immunoSEQ multiplex PCR. In the table there are 70,000 to 90,000 clones, 80% to 90% of which are singletons. This receptor was identified in a woman between 55 and 75 years old with acute or convalescent COVID-19. The V gene is TRBV21-1, the J gene TRBJ1-1; the table's D call, TRBD1, was not checked against the DNA. TRBV21-1 is listed as a pseudogene. Input material: peripheral blood. This chain's CDR3 is CASSPVFPEAFF. In DNA, the CDR3 is TGTGCCAGCAGCCCAGTTTTCCCTGAAGCTTTCTTT.